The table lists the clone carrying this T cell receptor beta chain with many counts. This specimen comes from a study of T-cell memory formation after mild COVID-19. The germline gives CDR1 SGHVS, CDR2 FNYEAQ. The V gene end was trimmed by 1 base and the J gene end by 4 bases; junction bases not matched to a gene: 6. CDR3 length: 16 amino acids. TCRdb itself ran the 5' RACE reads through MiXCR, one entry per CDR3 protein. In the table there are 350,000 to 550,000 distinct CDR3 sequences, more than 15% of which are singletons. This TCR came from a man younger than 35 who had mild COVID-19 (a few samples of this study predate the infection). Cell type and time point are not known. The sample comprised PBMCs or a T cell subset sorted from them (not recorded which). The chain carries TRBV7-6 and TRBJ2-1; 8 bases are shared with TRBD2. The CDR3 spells CASSLDRAGAYNEQFF. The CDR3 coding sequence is TGTGCCAGCAGCTTAGACCGAGCGGGGGCTTACAATGAGCAGTTCTTC.